A selection of T cell receptor beta chains follows, all from one sample in a study of OX40 agonist ivuxolimab in advanced cancers. Libraries were prepared by immunoSEQ multiplex PCR; TCRdb keeps only in-frame clonotypes and omits some of them. The data contain some 64,000 clones, about 89% of them singletons. Source: CD4+ or CD8+ T cells sorted from blood, taken in a trial of the OX40 agonist ivuxolimab. These receptors came from an adult with an advanced solid tumor such as melanoma, head and neck, liver or kidney cancer. The CDR3 runs from the conserved cysteine through the conserved F or W. The D gene is left open where the match is weak. Size values are once, few and many counts, or a class for expanded clones, and some rows have none.

-,TRBV11-2,TRBJ2-1,TRBD2,TGTGCCAGCAGCTTAAGGCCGGGACTAGCCATTGGAGAGCAGTTCTTC,CASSLRPGLAIGEQFF
-,TRBV7-9,TRBJ2-5,-,TGTGCCAGCAGCTTAGAAAGGTCCTTTCAAGAGACCCAGTACTTC,CASSLERSFQETQYF
-,TRBV2,TRBJ1-5,TRBD1,TGTGCCAGCAGTGAGACCCGTGCGACAGGGTATCAGCCCCAGCATTTT,CASSETRATGYQPQHF
-,TRBV28,TRBJ2-2,-,TGTGCCAGCTTACCCGGGACCCGCAACACCGGGGAGCTGTTTTTT,CASLPGTRNTGELFF
-,TRBV21-1,TRBJ2-4,-,TGTGCCAGCGCCATTCTACCCACCTCGACCAAAAACATTCAGTACTTC,CASAILPTSTKNIQYF
-,TRBV5-4,TRBJ1-4,-,TGTGCCAGCAGCCTCAATGAAAAACTGTTTTTT,CASSLNEKLFF
-,TRBV11-3,TRBJ2-2,-,TGTGCCAGCAGCTTGACCAGCGGGGAGCTGTTTTTT,CASSLTSGELFF
-,TRBV11-3,TRBJ2-7,-,TGTGCCAGCAGTCGATCGTTCGGGGTACACGAGCAGTACTTC,CASSRSFGVHEQYF
few,TRBV2,TRBJ2-7,-,TGTGCCAGCGGGACGGTGTTTTCCTACGAGCAGTACTTC,CASGTVFSYEQYF
-,TRBV6-1,TRBJ1-2,-,TGTGCCAGCAGTAACCCTGGACAGACTAACTATGGCTACACCTTC,CASSNPGQTNYGYTF
-,TRBV7-9,TRBJ2-2,TRBD2,TGTGCCAGCAGCCAACGGGGACTAGCGGAGTTCGCGAACACCGGGGAGCTGTTTTTT,CASSQRGLAEFANTGELFF
once,TRBV19,TRBJ2-7,-,TGTGCCAGTAAACTAGGACCGAGCTCCTACGAGCAGTACTTC,CASKLGPSSYEQYF
-,TRBV12-2,TRBJ2-3,-,TGTGCAAGTCGCTTCTCTAGGACAGATACGCAGTATTTT,CASRFSRTDTQYF
-,TRBV7-8,TRBJ2-3,-,TGTGCCAGCGCCCACAGAGTAGGGGGCCTTGGATCCAGCGGGGATACGCAGTATTTT,CASAHRVGGLGSSGDTQYF
-,TRBV15,TRBJ2-5,-,TGTGCCACCAGCAGAGCAACAGCCCAAGAGACCCAGTACTTC,CATSRATAQETQYF
-,TRBV4-2,TRBJ2-3,-,TGTGCCAGCAGCCAAGTCGCCGGGCTGGGGGCAGATACGCAGTATTTT,CASSQVAGLGADTQYF
-,TRBV6-6,TRBJ2-6,-,TGTGCCAGCAGTTACCGACAGTCTGGGGCCAACGTCCTGACTTTC,CASSYRQSGANVLTF
-,TRBV30,TRBJ2-3,-,TGTGCCTGGAGTAGGAGGGGGGTAACAGATACGCAGTATTTT,CAWSRRGVTDTQYF
-,TRBV6-5,TRBJ1-1,-,TGTGCCAGCAGTTCCTTCCCGCAGAACACTGAAGCTTTCTTT,CASSSFPQNTEAFF
-,TRBV10-3,TRBJ2-5,-,TGTGCCATCAGCCGGGACACCCCTGGGAGTAGCCAAGAGACCCAGTACTTC,CAISRDTPGSSQETQYF
-,TRBV11-3,TRBJ1-1,-,TGTGCCAGCAGCTTAGCGGGGGCGCGTACTGAAGCTTTCTTT,CASSLAGARTEAFF
-,TRBV4-2,TRBJ2-2,-,TGTGCCAGCAGCCAAGATGGGCCGGGAAGGAACACCGGGGAGCTGTTTTTT,CASSQDGPGRNTGELFF
-,TRBV7-6,TRBJ1-1,-,TGTGCCAGCAGCTTAGTCGGGGGGAGAAGGGTCACTGAAGCTTTCTTT,CASSLVGGRRVTEAFF
-,TRBV4-2,TRBJ2-5,TRBD2,TGTGCCAGCAGCCCCCGAGCGGGAGGGCCTTTAGAGACCCAGTACTTC,CASSPRAGGPLETQYF
-,TRBV18,TRBJ2-2,-,TGTGCCAGCTCACCACGGACTTTAGGCGGGGAGCTGTTTTTT,CASSPRTLGGELFF
-,TRBV19,TRBJ1-5,-,TGTGCCAGTAGCCGCAGTTATAGCAATCAGCCCCAGCATTTT,CASSRSYSNQPQHF
-,TRBV19,TRBJ1-5,-,TGTGCCAGTAGTGTCTTCCGCAATCAGCCCCAGCATTTT,CASSVFRNQPQHF
-,TRBV5-1,TRBJ2-3,TRBD1,TGCGCCAGCAGAACAGGGGGTAGCACAGATACGCAGTATTTT,CASRTGGSTDTQYF
-,TRBV7-9,TRBJ1-3,-,TGTGCCAGCAGCCCGATGGCCCCTCAGGGAAACACCATATATTTT,CASSPMAPQGNTIYF
-,TRBV7-3,TRBJ1-1,-,TGTGCCAGCAGCCCGAACACAGGCAACACTGAAGCTTTCTTT,CASSPNTGNTEAFF
once,TRBV6-5,TRBJ2-1,-,TGTGCCAGCAGCTACGACAGCCCAAATGAGCAGTTCTTC,CASSYDSPNEQFF
-,TRBV19,TRBJ1-1,TRBD1,TGTGCCAGTAGAATAGCCGGGACAGGGAATGGGAACACTGAAGCTTTCTTT,CASRIAGTGNGNTEAFF
-,TRBV11-2,TRBJ2-1,-,TGTGCCAGTTTAGCAATCAATGAGCAGTTCTTC,CASLAINEQFF
-,TRBV2,TRBJ2-3,-,TGTGCCAGCAGTGAAGAAGGGGGGCGCACAGATACGCAGTATTTT,CASSEEGGRTDTQYF
-,TRBV6-4,TRBJ2-7,TRBD1,TGTGCCAGCAGTGCCGGACAGGGGGCGATCTACGAGCAGTACTTC,CASSAGQGAIYEQYF
once,TRBV7-3,TRBJ2-5,-,TGTGCCAGCAGCTTAAGTCCCGAGCCAGGTAGAGAGACCCAGTACTTC,CASSLSPEPGRETQYF
-,TRBV7-3,TRBJ2-2,-,TGTGCCAGCAGCTTATCCTCACCCGGGGAGCTGTTTTTT,CASSLSSPGELFF
-,TRBV6-1,TRBJ2-2,TRBD1,TGTGCCACGGAAGGACAGGGAGGCACCGGGGAGCTGTTTTTT,CATEGQGGTGELFF
-,TRBV5-1,TRBJ2-3,-,TGCGCCAGCACCCCTCCCACAGGGAGCACAGATACGCAGTATTTT,CASTPPTGSTDTQYF
-,TRBV10-3,TRBJ2-5,-,TGTGCCGTCCGGGACATACAAGAGACCCAGTACTTC,CAVRDIQETQYF
-,TRBV5-1,TRBJ2-2,-,TGCGCCAGCAGCTTAGGACAGAGCACCGGGGAGCTGTTTTTT,CASSLGQSTGELFF
once,TRBV27,TRBJ1-5,-,TGTGCCAGCAGACCCAGGGGTAGCAATCAGCCCCAGCATTTT,CASRPRGSNQPQHF
-,TRBV19,TRBJ1-1,-,TGTGCCAGTAGCTTGGACTTTTACACTGAAGCTTTCTTT,CASSLDFYTEAFF
once,TRBV29-1,TRBJ1-2,-,TGCAGCGTTTATCCTCGACCAAATGGCTACACCTTC,CSVYPRPNGYTF
once,TRBV19,TRBJ2-1,TRBD2,TGTGCCAGTAGTAAGCTAGCGGGAGGGCGCTACAATGAGCAGTTCTTC,CASSKLAGGRYNEQFF
-,TRBV25-1,TRBJ2-1,-,TGTGCCAGCAGTGAAGGGCTTAGCTACAATGAGCAGTTCTTC,CASSEGLSYNEQFF
-,TRBV25-1,TRBJ1-2,TRBD1,TGTGCCAGCAGGTCGCTGACAGGGGGCTCTGGCTACACCTTC,CASRSLTGGSGYTF
-,TRBV27,TRBJ2-7,TRBD1,TGTGCCAGCAGTTCCCGGACAGGCCAAAGCGAGTACTTC,CASSSRTGQSEYF
-,TRBV4-2,TRBJ2-5,-,TGTGCCAGCAGCCAAGATTGGCGTGAGGAGACCCAGTACTTC,CASSQDWREETQYF
-,TRBV6-1,TRBJ2-3,TRBD2,TGTGCCAGCAGTGAATCGGGACTAGGTTGGGGTACGCAGTATTTT,CASSESGLGWGTQYF
once,TRBV5-1,TRBJ1-1,TRBD1,TGCGCCAGCACGCTCCGGACAGGGGACACTGAAGCTTTCTTT,CASTLRTGDTEAFF
-,TRBV6-6,TRBJ1-4,-,TGTGCCAGCGTCAGGGGTTCAAGTTGGGAAAAACTGTTTTTT,CASVRGSSWEKLFF
-,TRBV11-2,TRBJ2-5,-,TGTGCCAGCAGCCCCGGGGGAATTCAAGAGACCCAGTACTTC,CASSPGGIQETQYF
-,TRBV6-1,TRBJ1-1,-,TGTGCCACCAAAGTTGTGATGAACACTGAAGCTTTCTTT,CATKVVMNTEAFF
-,TRBV5-1,TRBJ1-1,-,TGCGCCAGCAGGCTGGCCGATGGTCTGAACACTGAAGCTTTCTTT,CASRLADGLNTEAFF
-,TRBV9,TRBJ2-3,-,TGTGCCAGCAGCGTAGAGGGGGTCGGCACAGATACGCAGTATTTT,CASSVEGVGTDTQYF
-,TRBV2,TRBJ2-2,-,TGTGCCACCCGCCGACAGGGAGGAGCCGGGGAGCTGTTTTTT,CATRRQGGAGELFF
-,TRBV19,TRBJ1-1,-,TGTGCCAGTAGCCCGAATATGAACACTGAAGCTTTCTTT,CASSPNMNTEAFF
-,TRBV5-1,TRBJ2-2,-,TGCGCCAGCAGCCTACAGGGAACCGGGGAGCTGTTTTTT,CASSLQGTGELFF
-,TRBV19,TRBJ2-3,TRBD2,TGTGCCAGTAGTAAGTTAGTAGGCGCGGGAGCAGATACGCAGTATTTT,CASSKLVGAGADTQYF